This T cell receptor (beta chain) derives from a study of blood T cells in healthy people across ages. It was with a sample-barcoded 5' primer and a J-beta primer mix that a second PCR of roughly 7 to 11 cycles was run. TCRdb fed the 5' RACE reads into MiXCR, producing one record per CDR3 protein. The table records under 700,000 distinct CDR3 sequences, 24% of them present only once. Per germline, CDR1 DFQATT and CDR2 SNEGSKA (reference sequence). The V end lost 2 bases, the J end lost 4 bases, and 8 bases lay between the germline ends. The length of the CDR3 is 12 residues. A further study also used this sample, focusing on T cells of mothers and their children.

The V call is TRBV20-1, the J call TRBJ1-2; unclear D gene. The TCR sequence derives from a boy aged 10-17 years in good health. Sequencing was done on a sample of blood. The CDR3 nucleotides read TGCAGTGCTAGACCACGCTCCTATGGCTACACCTTC. Protein sequence: CSARPRSYGYTF.